Detailed here is one T cell receptor beta chain. Under the authors' procedure: Estimated nucleated cell counts came from reference gene primer amplification. Here immunoSEQ multiplex PCR was the method, and the copy in TCRdb shows in-frame clones only, minus some. V and J calls and clone size follow that table, whereas D and trimming were derived from the DNA. The repertoire includes about 100,000 clones, more than 70% of them detected once, and roughly 4% sits in the top ten. The sample comes from a study of blood T cell repertoires in COVID-19. About the research overall: The United States, Italy and Spain supplied acute and convalescent COVID-19 samples. Nucleic acid was either cDNA or gDNA, and it came from T cells, B-cell-depleted T cells, or PBMCs.

In germline, CDR1 is SGHVS, CDR2 FQNEAQ. The CDR3 extends over 14 amino acids. Trimming shortened V by 5 bases and J by 5 bases, and 15 bases separated the two germline ends. The receptor comes from a man aged 70-80 years with acute or convalescent COVID-19. J is TRBJ2-5 and V is TRBV7-8; maybe TRBD1 (5 bases). Specimen: peripheral blood. The CDR3 DNA reads TGTGCCAGCAGCCACTTAGGGGTGGGGGAGACCCAGTACTTC. Translated: CASSHLGVGETQYF. Looking up the rest from reference TRBV7-8 and TRBJ2-5 gives the full variable domain: GAGVSQSPRYKVAKRGQDVALRCDPISGHVSLFWYQQALGQGPEFLTYFQNEAQLDKSGLPSDRFFAERPEGSVSTLKIQRTQQEDSAVYLCASSHLGVGETQYFGPGTRLLVL.